The 6 T cell receptor beta chains reported below all come from one sample, sequenced in a study of blood T cell repertoires in COVID-19. Sequencing used immunoSEQ multiplex PCR; TCRdb keeps in-frame clones, though not all of them. The table records around 250,000 clones, roughly 88% of them present only once. Sample: PBMCs or T cells enriched from blood (not recorded which). The receptors were gathered from a woman in her forties or fifties who had recovered from COVID-19.

The chain joins TRBV5-1 to TRBJ2-5, with D perhaps matching TRBD1 (5 bases). V was clipped by 1 base and J by 4 bases, with 11 bases between them. The CDR3 runs 14 residues. CDR1 and CDR2 from the germline V gene are SGHRS and YFSETQ. The CDR3: CASSLKQGGETQYF. The CDR3 bases are TGCGCCAGCAGCTTGAAGCAGGGTGGAGAGACCCAGTACTTC.

The chain recombines TRBV5-1 with TRBJ2-1, with 10 bases identical to TRBD2. The germline CDR1 and CDR2 sequences are SGHRS and YFSETQ. The CDR3 extends over 14 amino acids. V was clipped by 8 bases and J by 5 bases; unmatched bases: 7. The DNA for the CDR3 is TGCGCCAGTACTAGCGGGGCATACAACAATGAGCAGTTCTTC. It codes for CASTSGAYNNEQFF.

The genes are TRBV27 and TRBJ1-4; a weak D match, TRBD1 (6 bases). Germline V gives CDR1 MNHEY, CDR2 SMNVEV (reference sequence). The ends were cut back, 2 bases at V and 1 base at J, with 11 bases in the middle. The CDR3 consists of 16 residues. DNA for the CDR3: TGTGCCAGCAGTTTAAACAGGGAGGGAACTAATGAAAAACTGTTTTTT. This codes for CASSLNREGTNEKLFF.

This chain joins TRBV7-9 and TRBJ1-2; no definite D call. The V and J ends lost 4 bases and 0 bases respectively, with 3 bases between them. In germline, CDR1 is SEHNR, CDR2 FQNEAQ (reference sequence). This CDR3 is 12 amino acids long. The CDR3 loop reads CASSSSNYGYTF. DNA for the CDR3: TGTGCCAGCAGCTCTTCTAACTATGGCTACACCTTC. Supplemented by reference TRBV7-9 and TRBJ1-2, the full variable domain reads DTGVSQNPRHKITKRGQNVTFRCDPISEHNRLYWYRQTLGQGPEFLTYFQNEAQLEKSRLLSDRFSAERPKGSFSTLEIQRTEQGDSAMYLCASSSSNYGYTFGSGTRLTVV.

This CDR3 reads CASSWTGVGNQPQHF. The CDR3 DNA reads TGTGCCAGCAGTTGGACAGGGGTTGGCAATCAGCCCCAGCATTTT. This chain links TRBV6-5 with TRBJ1-5; 9 positions match TRBD1. The CDR3 is 15 amino acids. J was trimmed by 2 bases and V by 4 bases; bases with no gene match: 3. Germline values: CDR1 MNHEY, CDR2 SVGAGI.

The chain's CDR3 is CASSQSVGAGDQPQHF. The CDR3, as DNA: TGTGCCAGCAGTCAAAGCGTTGGGGCTGGAGATCAGCCCCAGCATTTT. The J gene is TRBJ1-5, the V gene TRBV6-2 or TRBV6-3; weak D call: TRBD1 (5 bases). CDR3 length equals 16 residues. The germline V gene has CDR1 MNHEY and CDR2 SVGEGT. V was cut by 5 bases and J by 5 bases, with 19 bases left in between.